Shown below are 13 T cell receptor beta chains from a single sample sequenced in a study of blood T cell repertoires in COVID-19. Using immunoSEQ multiplex PCR, the repertoire was profiled, and TCRdb retains in-frame clones only, with some absent. Of roughly 250,000 clones in the sample, roughly 88% were seen once. Sequencing used PBMCs or T cells enriched from blood (not recorded which). These receptors all come from a woman between 35 and 50 years old with acute COVID-19.

This chain links TRBV7-8 with TRBJ1-5; D is ambiguous. With 4 bases removed from V and 6 bases from J, the gap between germline ends came to 13 bases. CDR1 is SGHVS, CDR2 FQNEAQ, per germline. CDR3 length: 14 residues. The CDR3 DNA reads as TGTGCCAGCAGCTCAGAGAGGGTTAGTCAGCCCCAGCATTTT. Its translation is CASSSERVSQPQHF.

V is TRBV30 and J is TRBJ2-7; D possibly corresponds to TRBD1 (6 bases). The CDR3 contains 13 residues. Germline V gene data show CDR1 as GTSNPN and CDR2 as SVGIG (reference sequence). V shed 4 bases and J shed 5 bases, with 15 bases lying between them. For the CDR3, the DNA is TGTGCCTGGAAACTCCAACAGGGAGACGAGCAGTACTTC. It encodes CAWKLQQGDEQYF.

The chain links TRBV6-2 or TRBV6-3 to TRBJ1-5, with D possibly TRBD1 on 5 matching bases. The CDR3 length is 15 residues. Germline V gives CDR1 MNHEY, CDR2 SVGEGT. V lost 2 bases, J lost 2 bases, and 10 bases lay in between. CDR3 coding DNA: TGTGCCAGCAGTTACGGTGTGGGGCGCAATCAGCCCCAGCATTTT. Amino acid sequence: CASSYGVGRNQPQHF.

This chain connects TRBV10-1 to TRBJ1-1, with D possibly matching TRBD1 (5 bases). The CDR3 is made up of 14 amino acids. The germline gives CDR1 WNHNN, CDR2 SYGVQD (reference sequence). V was pared by 3 bases and J by 1 base, with 9 bases between. CDR3 protein: CASSESRANTEAFF. CDR3 DNA sequence: TGCGCCAGCAGTGAAAGCAGGGCGAACACTGAAGCTTTCTTT.

The chain has TRBV6-5 and TRBJ2-7; D perhaps matches TRBD2 (6 bases). The CDR3 runs to 15 residues. CDR1 and CDR2 from the germline V gene are MNHEY and SVGAGI. The ends were cut back, 2 bases at V and 7 bases at J, with 18 bases in the middle. The CDR3 protein is CASSYDRASAGEQYF. For the CDR3, the DNA is TGTGCCAGCAGTTACGATCGCGCTAGCGCGGGGGAGCAGTACTTC.

On this clone itself: Other DNA sequences within the sample encode an identical CDR3. The V gene is TRBV10-1, the J gene TRBJ1-1; tentatively, D is TRBD1 (5 bases). The CDR3 extends over 13 amino acids. Germline V gene sequence: CDR1 WNHNN, CDR2 SYGVQD (reference sequence). Deletions cut 0 bases from V and 4 bases from J, with 6 bases between. The chain's CDR3 is CASSESGATEAFF. As DNA, the CDR3 is TGCGCCAGCAGTGAGTCAGGGGCCACTGAAGCTTTCTTT.

The rearrangement uses TRBV30 and TRBJ1-1, with 10 bases matching TRBD1. The CDR3 consists of 13 residues. V shed 8 bases, J shed 3 bases, and the junction held 6 bases outside the gene matches. Germline CDR1 reads GTSNPN; CDR2 reads SVGIG (reference sequence). In nucleotides, the CDR3 is TGTGCCGGGACAGGGGTTTGGGACACTGAAGCTTTCTTT. As protein: CAGTGVWDTEAFF.

This chain connects TRBV3-1 (or the pseudogene TRBV3-2) to TRBJ2-7; D perhaps matches TRBD2 (5 bases). The CDR3 spans 15 residues. V dropped 6 bases and J dropped 4 bases, with 19 bases sitting between them. Germline V CDR1 and CDR2: LGHDT, YNNKEL (reference sequence). The CDR3 nucleotides are TGTGCCAGCAGTCCAAAGACGGGATCGACTTACGAGCAGTACTTC. It specifies CASSPKTGSTYEQYF.

The V call is TRBV5-1, the J call TRBJ1-4, with D hard to call. V was clipped by 5 bases and J by 4 bases, with 9 bases between them. This CDR3 comprises 13 residues. From germline, CDR1 is SGHRS and CDR2 YFSETQ. The chain's CDR3 is CASRGEDNEKLFF. The CDR3 coding sequence is TGCGCCAGCAGGGGAGAGGATAATGAAAAACTGTTTTTT.

The chain has TRBV12-3 or TRBV12-4 and TRBJ1-5; D is possibly TRBD1 (6 bases). This CDR3 comprises 13 residues. The germline V and J ends were trimmed by 5 bases and 6 bases, with 11 bases remaining between them. The CDR3 DNA follows: TGTGCCAGCAGTAGGGGGGGGACTCAGCCCCAGCATTTT. It translates to CASSRGGTQPQHF.

The chain links TRBV5-1 to TRBJ1-2; TRBD1 matches 11 bases. This CDR3 contains 14 residues. Germline loops: CDR1 SGHRS, CDR2 YFSETQ. V lost 2 bases, J lost 6 bases, and 3 bases stayed unmatched. The CDR3 is CASSLGTGGNGYTF. The CDR3 DNA sequence: TGCGCCAGCAGCTTAGGGACAGGGGGAAATGGCTACACCTTC.

A single count supports this clone. The chain uses TRBV13 and TRBJ2-3; D remains ambiguous. The ends were cut back, 3 bases at V and 2 bases at J, with 15 bases in the middle. The CDR3 contains 16 residues. Looked up from germline, CDR1 is PRHDT and CDR2 is FYEKMQ (reference sequence). CDR3 sequence: CASSFGHTKTTDTQYF. For the CDR3, the DNA is TGTGCCAGCAGCTTTGGCCATACGAAAACCACAGATACGCAGTATTTT.

The gene calls are TRBV6-1 and TRBJ1-1, with D tentatively TRBD1 (5 bases). V shed 2 bases and J shed 4 bases, with 11 bases lying between them. Germline CDR1 is MNHNS and CDR2 is SASEGT. The CDR3 spans 14 residues. As DNA, the CDR3 is TGTGCCAGCAGTGAACAGGGTTGGAGCACTGAAGCTTTCTTT. It codes for CASSEQGWSTEAFF.